Listed here are 9 T cell receptor beta chains from one sample, sequenced in a study of blood T cells in healthy people across ages. A second roughly 6 to 11 cycle PCR used barcoded and J-beta primers. TCRdb used MiXCR to reprocess the 5' RACE reads, holding one entry per CDR3 protein. This sample carries under 1,000,000 distinct CDR3 sequences, 30% to 45% of them seen once, and the ten largest clones take 10% to 15%. Specimen: blood. The receptors come from a man younger than 35 in good health.

Worth noting for this clonotype: A much larger clonotype is one base distant, so this may be a read error. The CDR3 does not end in the conserved phenylalanine or tryptophan, so this is likely a read error. This CDR3 reads CSASGYSSQETQYL. In DNA, the CDR3 is TGCAGCGCGAGCGGCTACTCATCCCAAGAGACCCAGTACCTC. The chain is built from TRBV29-1 and TRBJ2-5; maybe TRBD2 (5 bases). The ends were cut back, 7 bases at V and 1 base at J, with 16 bases in the middle. The CDR3 is 14 amino acids. Germline CDR1 SQVTM, CDR2 ANQGSEA.

This chain links TRBV20-1 with TRBJ2-5; 10 bases align to TRBD1. Germline V gene data show CDR1 as DFQATT and CDR2 as SNEGSKA (reference sequence). CDR3 size: 13 residues. V lost 5 bases and J lost 11; bases outside the gene matches: 11. CDR3 nucleotides: TGCAGTGCTGGGGGGACAGGGGTCAATGAGCAGTACTTC. It specifies CSAGGTGVNEQYF.

Many counts were recorded for this clonotype. V usage is TRBV19 and J usage is TRBJ2-7; 9 bases are a match to TRBD2. V was clipped by 4 bases and J by 0 bases; unmatched bases: 4. CDR3 length: 15 residues. In germline, CDR1 is LNHDA, CDR2 SQIVND (reference sequence). The DNA of the CDR3 is TGTGCCAGTAGTACCGTAGCGGGGGACTCCTACGAGCAGTACTTC. It yields the protein CASSTVAGDSYEQYF.

V and J are TRBV2 and TRBJ1-2, with unresolved D. The CDR3 covers 15 residues. V lost 0 bases to trimming and J lost 2 bases, with 10 bases between them. Germline values: CDR1 SNHLY, CDR2 FYNNEI. In DNA form, the CDR3 reads TGTGCCAGCAGTGAAGCATCGACACCCAACTATGGCTACACCTTC. Protein product: CASSEASTPNYGYTF.

The V call is TRBV20-1, the J call TRBJ2-1, with D perhaps matching TRBD2 (6 bases). V was cut by 1 base and J by 12 bases, with 25 bases left in between. The CDR3 length is 16 residues. The V gene's germline CDR1 is DFQATT and CDR2 SNEGSKA (reference sequence). The CDR3 loop is CSARGGIGAGKYGQFF. CDR3 DNA sequence: TGCAGTGCTAGAGGCGGGATAGGGGCAGGGAAATACGGGCAGTTCTTC.

The J gene is TRBJ2-2, the V gene TRBV5-1, with a possible D match to TRBD2 (5 bases). V shed 3 bases and J shed 0 bases, with 9 bases lying between them. The CDR3 consists of 15 residues. Germline V gene data show CDR1 as SGHRS and CDR2 as YFSETQ. CDR3 DNA: TGCGCCAGCAGCTACGCCGGGGCGAACACCGGGGAGCTGTTTTTT. Protein sequence: CASSYAGANTGELFF.

At least ten counts were recorded for this clonotype. The rearrangement joins TRBV30 to TRBJ2-1; no definite D call. The CDR3 contains 12 residues. The germline CDR1 and CDR2 sequences are GTSNPN and SVGIG (reference sequence). V lost 6 bases to trimming and J lost 0 bases, with 6 bases between them. As DNA, the CDR3 is TGTGCCTGCCGCAGCTCCTACAATGAGCAGTTCTTC. It encodes CACRSSYNEQFF.

V and J are TRBV19 and TRBJ1-1; 8 bases map to TRBD1. This CDR3 is built from 14 residues. V trimming: 5 bases; J trimming: 6 bases; junction bases outside the gene matches: 8. The V gene's germline CDR1 is LNHDA and CDR2 SQIVND (reference sequence). Here the CDR3 DNA reads TGTGCCAGTAGTTCAGGGGGCCCCGGCCCTGAAGCTTTCTTT. It encodes CASSSGGPGPEAFF.

The J gene is TRBJ2-3, the V gene TRBV27; 9 nucleotides match TRBD2. With V trimmed by 2 bases and J by 4 bases, 4 bases remained unmatched. The germline V gene encodes CDR1 MNHEY and CDR2 SMNVEV (reference sequence). The CDR3 consists of 15 residues. This CDR3 is CASSLGSGGPDTQYF. The CDR3 coding sequence is TGTGCCAGCAGTTTAGGTAGCGGGGGACCAGATACGCAGTATTTT.